This TCR delta chain stems from a study of Vδ1+ human thymocytes. General study findings and limits: TRG sequences recurred across donors, whereas TRD sequences stayed essentially private. Around a fifth of thymic delta-chain sequences were Vdelta2, with few Vdelta3, unlike blood Vdelta1+ controls. Unexpected Vdelta2 sequences could cause misinterpretation of bulk repertoire data. Thymic TRG and TRD repertoires appeared highly polyclonal, with Gaussian CDR3 length distributions.

RNA was extracted from the cells and then reverse transcribed. CDR3 amplicons came from multiplex PCR with pooled V-gene forward and constant-region reverse primers. TCRdb made new clone calls on the multiplex PCR reads using CATT. The profile shows over 45,000 delta-chain clones, roughly 16% of them singletons. This clone has more than one count but fewer than ten. Antigen specificity is unknown. CDR1 TSWWSYY and CDR2 QGS come from the germline V gene. J lost 5 bases, V lost 4 bases, and 12 bases had no gene match. The CDR3 length is 17 residues. The TCR originated in a girl in the first two years of life who had congenital heart surgery. Sequencing was performed on Vdelta1+ gamma-delta thymocytes from the thymus. Subset here: FACS-sorted CD3+ TCRalphabeta- TCRVdelta1+ TCRVdelta2- thymocytes. The rearrangement joins TRDV1 to TRDJ1, with 11 bases matching TRDD3. The CDR3 spells CALGALATGGYRDKLIF. The CDR3 region has the DNA TGTGCTCTTGGGGCCCTGGCTACTGGGGGATATCGGGATAAACTCATCTTT.